This T cell receptor beta chain is from a study of T cell repertoires in cytomegalovirus infection. Remarks on this clonotype: Its antigen is still unknown.

Findings of the study overall: CMV carriers having the relevant HLA were flagged by cumulative public TCR beta family frequency. Clonotypes of TCR beta that were HLA-C-restricted and CMV-specific dominated the ex vivo response.

TCRdb re-called the reads through MiXCR, storing one row per CDR3 protein. The sample includes some 270,000 distinct CDR3 sequences, about 18% of them seen just once. The CDR3 consists of 14 residues. Trimming removed 4 bases from V and 4 bases from J, with 14 bases in between. Germline values: CDR1 SQVTM, CDR2 ANQGSEA. Sequencing was done on a sample of CD8+ T cells from PBMCs. The TCR originated in a human donor in good health (CMV status not recorded). Some clones in this sample may be carry-over from other donors' samples. V usage is TRBV29-1 and J usage is TRBJ2-1, with D tentatively TRBD1 or TRBD2 (5 bases each). The CDR3 bases are TGCAGCGTTGGGGTCGGGACGGAATACAATGAGCAGTTCTTC. Residues: CSVGVGTEYNEQFF.